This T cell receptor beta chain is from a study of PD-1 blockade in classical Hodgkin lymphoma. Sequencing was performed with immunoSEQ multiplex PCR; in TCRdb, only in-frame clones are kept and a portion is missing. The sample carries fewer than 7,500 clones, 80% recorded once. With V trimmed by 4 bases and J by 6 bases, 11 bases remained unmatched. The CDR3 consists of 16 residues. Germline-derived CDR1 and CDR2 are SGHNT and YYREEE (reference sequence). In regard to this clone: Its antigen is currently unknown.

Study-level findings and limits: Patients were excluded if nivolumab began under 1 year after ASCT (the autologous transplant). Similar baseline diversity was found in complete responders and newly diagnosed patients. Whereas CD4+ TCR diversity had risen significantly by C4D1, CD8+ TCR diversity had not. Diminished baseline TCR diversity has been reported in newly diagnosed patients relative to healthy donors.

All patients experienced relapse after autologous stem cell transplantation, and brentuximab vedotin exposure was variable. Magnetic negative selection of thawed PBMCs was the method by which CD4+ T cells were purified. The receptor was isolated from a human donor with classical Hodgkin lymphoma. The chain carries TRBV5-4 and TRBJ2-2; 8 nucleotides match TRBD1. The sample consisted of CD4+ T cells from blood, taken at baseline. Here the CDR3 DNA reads TGTGCCAGCAGCGCTCCACCCGGACAGGGTTCCGGGGAGCTGTTTTTT. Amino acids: CASSAPPGQGSGELFF.